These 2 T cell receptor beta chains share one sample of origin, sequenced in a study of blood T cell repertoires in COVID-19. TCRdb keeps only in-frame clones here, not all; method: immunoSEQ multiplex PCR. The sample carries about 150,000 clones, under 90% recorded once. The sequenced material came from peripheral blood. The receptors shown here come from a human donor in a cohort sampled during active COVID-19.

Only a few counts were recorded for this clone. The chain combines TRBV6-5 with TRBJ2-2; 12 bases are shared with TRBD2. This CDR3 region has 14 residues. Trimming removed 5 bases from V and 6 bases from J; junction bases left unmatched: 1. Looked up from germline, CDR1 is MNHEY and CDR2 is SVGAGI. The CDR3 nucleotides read TGTGCCAGCAGTCCTAGCGGGGGGGCCGGGGAGCTGTTTTTT. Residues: CASSPSGGAGELFF.

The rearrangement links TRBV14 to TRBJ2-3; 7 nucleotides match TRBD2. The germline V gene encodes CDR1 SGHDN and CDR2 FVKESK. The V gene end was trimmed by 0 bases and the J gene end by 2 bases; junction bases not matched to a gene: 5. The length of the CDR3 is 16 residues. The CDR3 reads CASSQDSGEITDTQYF. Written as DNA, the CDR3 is TGTGCCAGCAGCCAAGACAGCGGGGAGATCACAGATACGCAGTATTTT.